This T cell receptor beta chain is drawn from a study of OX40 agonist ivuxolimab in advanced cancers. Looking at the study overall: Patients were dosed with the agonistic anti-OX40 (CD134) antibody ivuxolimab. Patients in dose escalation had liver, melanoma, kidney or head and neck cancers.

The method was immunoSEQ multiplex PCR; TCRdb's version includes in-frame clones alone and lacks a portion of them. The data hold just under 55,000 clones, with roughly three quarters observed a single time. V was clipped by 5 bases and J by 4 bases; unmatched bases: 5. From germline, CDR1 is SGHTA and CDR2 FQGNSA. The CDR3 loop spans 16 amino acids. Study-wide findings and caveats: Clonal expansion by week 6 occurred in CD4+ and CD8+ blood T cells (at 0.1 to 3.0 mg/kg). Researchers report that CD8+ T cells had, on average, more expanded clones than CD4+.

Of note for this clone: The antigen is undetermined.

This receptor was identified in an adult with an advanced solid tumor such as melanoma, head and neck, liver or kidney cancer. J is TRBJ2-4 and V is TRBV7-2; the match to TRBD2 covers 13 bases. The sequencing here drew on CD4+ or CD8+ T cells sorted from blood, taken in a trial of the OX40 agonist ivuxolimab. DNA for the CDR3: TGTGCCAGCAGCCCCGGGACTAGCGGGGTAAAAAACATTCAGTACTTC. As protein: CASSPGTSGVKNIQYF. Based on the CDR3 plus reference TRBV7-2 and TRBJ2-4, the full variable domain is GAGVSQSPSNKVTEKGKDVELRCDPISGHTALYWYRQSLGQGLEFLIYFQGNSAPDKSGLPSDRFSAERTGGSVSTLTIQRTQQEDSAVYLCASSPGTSGVKNIQYFGAGTRLSVL.